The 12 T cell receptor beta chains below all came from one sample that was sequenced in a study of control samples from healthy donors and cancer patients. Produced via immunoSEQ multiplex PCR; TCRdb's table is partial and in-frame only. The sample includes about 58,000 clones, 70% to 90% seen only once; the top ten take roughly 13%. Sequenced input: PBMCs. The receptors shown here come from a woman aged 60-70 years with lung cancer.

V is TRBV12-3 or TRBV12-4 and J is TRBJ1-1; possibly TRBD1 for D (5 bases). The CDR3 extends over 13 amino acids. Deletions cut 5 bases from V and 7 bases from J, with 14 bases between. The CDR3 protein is CASSAQGEGEAFF. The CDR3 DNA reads TGTGCCAGCAGTGCCCAGGGAGAAGGTGAAGCTTTCTTT.

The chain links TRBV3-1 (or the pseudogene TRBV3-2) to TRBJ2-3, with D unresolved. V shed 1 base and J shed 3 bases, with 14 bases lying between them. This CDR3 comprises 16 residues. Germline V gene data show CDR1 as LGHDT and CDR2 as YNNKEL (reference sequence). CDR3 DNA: TGTGCCAGCAGCCAAGGTCTGGGTATGTTGACAGATACGCAGTATTTT. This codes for CASSQGLGMLTDTQYF.

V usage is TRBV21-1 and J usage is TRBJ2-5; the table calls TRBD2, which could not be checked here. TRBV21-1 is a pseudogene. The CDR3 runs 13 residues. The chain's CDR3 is CASSKVGLETQYF. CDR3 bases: TGTGCCAGCAGCAAAGTCGGGTTAGAGACCCAGTACTTC.

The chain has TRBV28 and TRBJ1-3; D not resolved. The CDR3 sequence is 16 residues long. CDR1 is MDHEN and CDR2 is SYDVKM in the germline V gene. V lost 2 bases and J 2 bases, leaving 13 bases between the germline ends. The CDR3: CASSLPSTAPGNTIYF. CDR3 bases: TGTGCCAGCAGTTTACCCTCGACGGCGCCTGGAAACACCATATATTTT.

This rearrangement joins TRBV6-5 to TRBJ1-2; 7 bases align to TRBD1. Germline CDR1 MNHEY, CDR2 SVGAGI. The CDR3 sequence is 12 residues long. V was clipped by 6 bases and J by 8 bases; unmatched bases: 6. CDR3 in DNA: TGTGCCAGCAGCGACAGGGTTTGGGGCTACACCTTC. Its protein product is CASSDRVWGYTF.

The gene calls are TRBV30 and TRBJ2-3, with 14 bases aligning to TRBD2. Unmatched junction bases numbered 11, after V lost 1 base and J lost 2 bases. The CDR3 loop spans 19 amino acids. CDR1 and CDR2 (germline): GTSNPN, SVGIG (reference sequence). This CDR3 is CAWSAKTSGRGAFTDTQYF. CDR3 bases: TGTGCCTGGAGTGCGAAGACTAGCGGGAGGGGGGCCTTCACAGATACGCAGTATTTT.

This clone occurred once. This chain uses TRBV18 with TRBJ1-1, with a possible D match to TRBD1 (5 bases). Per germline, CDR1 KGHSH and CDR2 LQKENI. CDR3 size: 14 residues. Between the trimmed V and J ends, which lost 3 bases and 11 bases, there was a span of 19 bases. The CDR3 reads CASSPTAENKGAFF. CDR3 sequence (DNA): TGTGCCAGCTCACCGACGGCAGAGAATAAGGGGGCTTTCTTT.

The CDR3 protein is CASSPGTGTDTQYF. DNA for the CDR3: TGTGCCAGCAGCCCGGGGACAGGCACAGATACGCAGTATTTT. The chain has TRBV9 and TRBJ2-3, with 7 bases identical to TRBD1. The CDR3 length is 14 residues. With 4 bases clipped from V and 1 base from J, the junction kept 3 bases outside the gene matches. Germline values: CDR1 SGDLS, CDR2 YYNGEE.

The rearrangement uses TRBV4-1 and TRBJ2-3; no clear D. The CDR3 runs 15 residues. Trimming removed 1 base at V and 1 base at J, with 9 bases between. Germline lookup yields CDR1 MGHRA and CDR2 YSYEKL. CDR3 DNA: TGCGCCAGCAGCCAAGGGACGTGGCGCACAGATACGCAGTATTTT. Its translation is CASSQGTWRTDTQYF.

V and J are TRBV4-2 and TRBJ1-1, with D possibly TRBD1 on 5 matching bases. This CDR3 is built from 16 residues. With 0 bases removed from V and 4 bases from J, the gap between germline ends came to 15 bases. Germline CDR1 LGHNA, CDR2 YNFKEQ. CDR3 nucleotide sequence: TGTGCCAGCAGCCAAGATTGGGGACTGGACGGCACTGAAGCTTTCTTT. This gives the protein CASSQDWGLDGTEAFF.

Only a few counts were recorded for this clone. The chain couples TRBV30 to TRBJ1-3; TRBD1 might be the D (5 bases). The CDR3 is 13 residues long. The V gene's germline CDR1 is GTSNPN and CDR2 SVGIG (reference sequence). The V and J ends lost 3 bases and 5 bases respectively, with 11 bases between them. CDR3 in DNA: TGTGCCTGGAGCGCCGGACATAGAAACACCATATATTTT. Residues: CAWSAGHRNTIYF.

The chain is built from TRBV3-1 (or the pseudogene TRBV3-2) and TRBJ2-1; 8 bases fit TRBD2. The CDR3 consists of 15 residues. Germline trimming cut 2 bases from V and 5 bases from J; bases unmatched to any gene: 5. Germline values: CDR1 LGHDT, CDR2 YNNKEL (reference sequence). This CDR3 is CASSQTASGHNEQFF. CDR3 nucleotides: TGTGCCAGCAGCCAAACGGCTAGCGGGCACAATGAGCAGTTCTTC.